This T cell receptor beta chain is from a study of T cell repertoires in cytomegalovirus infection. Whole-study context: Matching HLA type, along with CMV infection, was indicated by public TCR beta signatures.

TCRdb itself ran the reads through MiXCR, one entry per CDR3 protein. The profile shows roughly 180,000 distinct CDR3 sequences, about 20% of them singletons. This CDR3 is built from 14 residues. Germline V gene lookup returns CDR1 KGHSH and CDR2 LQKENI. Trimming left V 1 base short and J 7 bases short, with 11 bases between. Notes on this clonotype: The antigen is undetermined.

This receptor was obtained from a human donor in good health (CMV status not recorded). Some clones in this sample may be carry-over from other donors' samples. J is TRBJ2-1 and V is TRBV18; D is perhaps TRBD1 or TRBD2 (5 bases each). The sequences come from CD8+ T cells from cultured PBMCs, collected from culture after CMV antigen stimulation. Written as DNA, the CDR3 is TGTGCCAGCTCACCACTTGGGACCCTAAATGAGCAGTTCTTC. It translates to CASSPLGTLNEQFF.